The 28 T cell receptor beta chains listed next were all sequenced from one sample in a study of blood T cell repertoires in COVID-19. TCRdb's table, derived via immunoSEQ multiplex PCR, lists solely in-frame clones and lacks some. This sample has about 140,000 clones; 70% to 85% occur once, and the top ten carry 1.5% to 2%. The source material was PBMCs or T cells enriched from blood (not recorded which). These TCRs come from a woman between 18 and 29 years old who had been exposed to COVID-19.

This sequence joins TRBV6-5 and TRBJ2-2; 8 positions agree with TRBD2. Germline CDR1 and CDR2: MNHEY and SVGAGI. The CDR3 is 15 residues long. The V and J ends lost 7 bases and 2 bases, in that order; junction bases with no gene match: 6. The CDR3 reads CASKMTSVNTGELFF. The CDR3 DNA reads as TGTGCCAGCAAGATGACTAGCGTTAACACCGGGGAGCTGTTTTTT.

The V call is TRBV29-1, the J call TRBJ2-1; 9 nucleotides match TRBD2. J was trimmed by 10 bases and V by 6 bases; bases with no gene match: 13. The CDR3 totals 14 residues. CDR1 and CDR2 from the germline V gene are SQVTM and ANQGSEA. CDR3 loop: CSVAGLARGKEQFF. The CDR3 DNA reads TGCAGCGTAGCTGGACTAGCGCGAGGGAAGGAGCAGTTCTTC.

The V and J genes are TRBV7-2 and TRBJ2-2; TRBD2 agrees at 7 bases. CDR1 is SGHTA, CDR2 FQGNSA, per germline. The CDR3 is 17 amino acids. J lost 1 base, V lost 1 base, and 6 bases had no gene match. CDR3 in amino acids: CASSLVGGGKNTGELFF. The CDR3 DNA sequence: TGTGCCAGCAGCTTAGTGGGGGGAGGGAAGAACACCGGGGAGCTGTTTTTT.

This chain connects TRBV7-8 to TRBJ2-3, with TRBD1 matching 8 bases. J lost 0 bases, V lost 3 bases, and 5 bases had no gene match. This CDR3 spans 16 amino acids. Germline-derived CDR1 and CDR2 are SGHVS and FQNEAQ. This CDR3 is CASSLVRDRSTDTQYF. DNA for the CDR3: TGTGCCAGCAGCTTGGTCCGGGACAGGAGCACAGATACGCAGTATTTT. Using reference TRBV7-8 and TRBJ2-3 for the parts outside the CDR3, the full variable domain is GAGVSQSPRYKVAKRGQDVALRCDPISGHVSLFWYQQALGQGPEFLTYFQNEAQLDKSGLPSDRFFAERPEGSVSTLKIQRTQQEDSAVYLCASSLVRDRSTDTQYFGPGTRLTVL.

The gene calls are TRBV3-1 (or the pseudogene TRBV3-2) and TRBJ2-2, with 9 bases that match TRBD2. V trimming: 4 bases; J trimming: 6 bases; junction bases outside the gene matches: 6. CDR3 length equals 15 residues. CDR1 and CDR2 from the germline V gene are LGHDT and YNNKEL (reference sequence). CDR3 nucleotide sequence: TGTGCCAGCAGCCTAATGGCGGGAGGGCCCGGGGAGCTGTTTTTT. Its protein product is CASSLMAGGPGELFF.

In its sample, this clone was seen once. J is TRBJ2-4 and V is TRBV19, with 8 nucleotides matching TRBD1. Germline CDR1 is LNHDA and CDR2 is SQIVND (reference sequence). The CDR3 consists of 19 residues. Trimming at V came to 2 bases and at J to 2 bases, leaving 14 bases not matched to a gene. CDR3 loop: CASSIKAPGRGLSKNIQYF. CDR3 sequence (DNA): TGTGCCAGTAGTATAAAAGCGCCGGGCAGGGGGCTTTCCAAAAACATTCAGTACTTC.

This clone was counted a single time. The gene calls are TRBV29-1 and TRBJ1-1; no reliable D call. The CDR3 has 13 residues. Deletions cut 2 bases from V and 2 bases from J, with 9 bases between. In germline, CDR1 is SQVTM, CDR2 ANQGSEA. DNA of the CDR3: TGCAGCGTTGAATTGGGAGCCAACACTGAAGCTTTCTTT. Translated, it gives CSVELGANTEAFF.

The chain couples TRBV18 to TRBJ1-4; a weak D match, TRBD1 (6 bases). CDR1 is KGHSH, CDR2 LQKENI, per germline. Trimming took off 6 bases at V and 5 bases at J, with 25 bases between the two ends. CDR3 size: 18 residues. The DNA for the CDR3 is TGTGCCAGCTCTGCCGGACAGTTGGGGGATCTTCCAAATGAAAAACTGTTTTTT. Translating it yields CASSAGQLGDLPNEKLFF.

The chain combines TRBV2 with TRBJ1-1; D is undetermined. The CDR3 is 13 amino acids. The germline V gene encodes CDR1 SNHLY and CDR2 FYNNEI. The V gene lost 8 bases and the J gene lost 0 bases, with 10 bases spanning the gap. CDR3 sequence reads: CASWRAMNTEAFF. The CDR3 nucleotides are TGTGCCAGCTGGAGGGCTATGAACACTGAAGCTTTCTTT. Filled out from reference TRBV2 and TRBJ1-1, the complete variable domain reads EPEVTQTPSHQVTQMGQEVILRCVPISNHLYFYWYRQILGQKVEFLVSFYNNEISEKSEIFDDQFSVERPDGSNFTLKIRSTKLEDSAMYFCASWRAMNTEAFFGQGTRLTVV.

This chain connects TRBV9 to TRBJ2-7; 7 bases match TRBD1. Per germline, CDR1 SGDLS and CDR2 YYNGEE. This CDR3 is 15 amino acids long. After removal of 0 bases from V and 4 bases from J, the junction contained 7 bases not matched to a gene. The CDR3: CASSVELNRGYEQYF. The DNA for the CDR3 is TGTGCCAGCAGCGTAGAGCTGAACAGGGGATACGAGCAGTACTTC.

J is TRBJ2-1 and V is TRBV5-5; no firm D call. This CDR3 has 15 residues. The germline CDR1 and CDR2 sequences are SGHKS and YYEKEE (reference sequence). V lost 0 bases and J 2 bases, leaving 9 bases between the germline ends. The CDR3 DNA reads TGTGCCAGCAGCTTGGATCCACAGCCCTACAATGAGCAGTTCTTC. As protein: CASSLDPQPYNEQFF.

This sequence joins TRBV11-1 and TRBJ2-5; 9 bases are a match to TRBD2. Germline CDR1 reads SGHAT; CDR2 reads FQDESV (reference sequence). There are 16 residues in the CDR3. J lost 5 bases, V lost 5 bases, and 12 bases had no gene match. The CDR3 spells CASSRRGSGSEETQYF. CDR3 DNA sequence: TGTGCCAGCAGCCGAAGGGGTAGCGGGAGTGAGGAGACCCAGTACTTC.

The rearrangement links TRBV10-1 to TRBJ1-2; 12 nucleotides agree with TRBD1. CDR1 WNHNN and CDR2 SYGVQD come from the germline V gene (reference sequence). V lost 3 bases and J lost 5; bases outside the gene matches: 13. The CDR3 contains 18 residues. The CDR3 region is CASSDMHRDRGHGYGYTF. Here the CDR3 DNA reads TGCGCCAGCAGTGATATGCATCGGGACAGGGGGCATGGATATGGCTACACCTTC.

The chain uses TRBV5-1 and TRBJ1-1; 7 nucleotides agree with TRBD1. Germline-derived CDR1 and CDR2 are SGHRS and YFSETQ. The V and J ends lost 3 bases and 0 bases, in that order; junction bases with no gene match: 5. The CDR3 is 15 amino acids. CDR3 coding DNA: TGCGCCAGCAGCTCCTGGGACAGTATGAACACTGAAGCTTTCTTT. It codes for CASSSWDSMNTEAFF.

J is TRBJ2-7 and V is TRBV7-6; 8 nucleotides agree with TRBD1. This CDR3 comprises 16 residues. Germline CDR1 reads SGHVS; CDR2 reads FNYEAQ. Trimming cost V 4 bases and J 3 bases; bases outside gene matches: 11. The DNA of the CDR3 is TGTGCCAGCAGCTCACATAAAGACAGGGGTGGCTACGAGCAGTACTTC. Its protein is CASSSHKDRGGYEQYF. Full variable domain (outside the CDR3, taken from reference TRBV7-6 and TRBJ2-7): GAGVSQSPRYKVTKRGQDVALRCDPISGHVSLYWYRQALGQGPEFLTYFNYEAQQDKSGLPNDRFSAERPEGSISTLTIQRTEQRDSAMYRCASSSHKDRGGYEQYFGPGTRLTVT.

DNA for the CDR3: TGTGCCAGCAGCAGGACTAGCGGGAGAGCGAGTGAGCAGTTCTTC. Amino acids: CASSRTSGRASEQFF. The gene calls are TRBV7-3 and TRBJ2-1; TRBD2 agrees at 13 bases. Losses at the gene ends were 5 bases for V and 9 bases for J; bases not matched to a gene: 7. This CDR3 contains 15 residues. CDR1 is SGHTA, CDR2 FQGTGA, per germline.

This clone was detected once. The CDR3 nucleotides read TGCGCCAGCAGGGGTTGGGGCGGGACCCGCCAAGAGACCCAGTACTTC. It translates to CASRGWGGTRQETQYF. V is TRBV10-2 and J is TRBJ2-5, with a possible D match to TRBD2 (6 bases). The germline V gene encodes CDR1 WSHSY and CDR2 SAAADI. The CDR3 has 16 amino acids. Trimming left V 6 bases short and J 1 base short, with 18 bases between.

Only one count was recorded for this clone. The CDR3 bases are TGTGCCTGGAGTGGACAGATCCCCGGGGAGCTGTTTTTT. This sequence encodes CAWSGQIPGELFF. The chain links TRBV30 to TRBJ2-2; D might be TRBD1 (5 bases). Trimming shortened V by 1 base and J by 6 bases, and 9 bases separated the two germline ends. Looked up from germline, CDR1 is GTSNPN and CDR2 is SVGIG (reference sequence). CDR3 size: 13 residues. Complete variable domain (other parts from reference TRBV30 and TRBJ2-2): SQTIHQWPATLVQPVGSPLSLECTVEGTSNPNLYWYRQAAGRGLQLLFYSVGIGQISSEVPQNLSASRPQDRQFILSSKKLLLSDSGFYLCAWSGQIPGELFFGEGSRLTVL.

This clone showed up just a few times. This chain joins TRBV28 and TRBJ1-2; the match to TRBD1 covers 8 bases. Germline V gene sequence: CDR1 MDHEN, CDR2 SYDVKM. The CDR3 sequence is 15 residues long. V lost 4 bases, J lost 8 bases, and 12 bases stayed unmatched. CDR3 region: CASSSAGTGGHGYTF. The CDR3 DNA reads as TGTGCCAGCAGTTCGGCCGGGACAGGCGGGCACGGCTACACCTTC.

The chain links TRBV18 to TRBJ1-2, with D possibly matching TRBD1 (6 bases). Germline values: CDR1 KGHSH, CDR2 LQKENI. Between the trimmed V and J ends, which lost 2 bases and 6 bases, there was a span of 16 bases. The CDR3 covers 15 residues. CDR3 loop: CASSPSVWGGDGYTF. The CDR3 DNA reads as TGTGCCAGCTCACCATCTGTTTGGGGGGGCGATGGCTACACCTTC.

CDR3 DNA sequence: TGTGCCAGCAGCTTAGTACATGGCGGCGGGGAGCTGTTTTTT. Translating it yields CASSLVHGGGELFF. The chain links TRBV11-3 to TRBJ2-2; D remains unclear. This CDR3 contains 14 residues. CDR1 and CDR2 (germline): SGHNT, YENEEA. Trimming pared 1 base from V and 7 bases from J, leaving 10 bases between.

This chain links TRBV4-2 with TRBJ2-7, with TRBD2 matching 11 bases. The CDR3 runs 15 residues. Germline CDR1 LGHNA, CDR2 YNFKEQ. J was trimmed by 6 bases and V by 4 bases; bases with no gene match: 8. CDR3 DNA: TGTGCCAGCAGCCGAAATAGCGGGAGGGCCGCCGAGCAGTACTTC. Translation: CASSRNSGRAAEQYF.

The J gene is TRBJ2-7, the V gene TRBV7-9; TRBD1 is a possible D gene (6 bases). Germline CDR1 SEHNR, CDR2 FQNEAQ (reference sequence). CDR3 length equals 16 residues. Trimming cost V 4 bases and J 2 bases, with 18 bases left between them. In DNA form, the CDR3 reads TGTGCCAGCAGCTCCCCTACCGGGACACACACCTACGAGCAGTACTTC. This gives the protein CASSSPTGTHTYEQYF.

This chain links TRBV7-2 with TRBJ1-3, with 7 nucleotides matching TRBD1. CDR1 is SGHTA, CDR2 FQGNSA, per germline. With V trimmed by 4 bases and J by 0 bases, 3 bases remained unmatched. The CDR3 spans 15 residues. In nucleotides, the CDR3 is TGTGCCAGCAGCTCCGGGACAGCCTCTGGAAACACCATATATTTT. The encoded protein is CASSSGTASGNTIYF. Drawing the rest from reference TRBV7-2 and TRBJ1-3, the complete variable domain is GAGVSQSPSNKVTEKGKDVELRCDPISGHTALYWYRQSLGQGLEFLIYFQGNSAPDKSGLPSDRFSAERTGGSVSTLTIQRTQQEDSAVYLCASSSGTASGNTIYFGEGSWLTVV.

This chain links TRBV11-2 with TRBJ1-4; no reliable D call. Trimming took 5 bases from V and 4 from J, leaving 17 bases between them. Germline CDR1 and CDR2: SGHAT and FQNNGV. The CDR3 runs 16 residues. CDR3 DNA: TGTGCCAGCAGCCGCTCGGCCGGGAGCATTAATGAAAAACTGTTTTTT. Its protein product is CASSRSAGSINEKLFF.

J is TRBJ1-1 and V is TRBV5-4; possible D gene TRBD1, 6 bases. Trimming took off 10 bases at V and 0 bases at J, with 13 bases between the two ends. The CDR3 length is 13 residues. Germline lookup yields CDR1 SGHNT and CDR2 YYREEE (reference sequence). The CDR3 loop is CASTRGMNTEAFF. The DNA of the CDR3 is TGTGCCTCCACTAGGGGGATGAACACTGAAGCTTTCTTT. Filled out from reference TRBV5-4 and TRBJ1-1, the complete variable domain reads ETGVTQSPTHLIKTRGQQVTLRCSSQSGHNTVSWYQQALGQGPQFIFQYYREEENGRGNFPPRFSGLQFPNYSSELNVNALELDDSALYLCASTRGMNTEAFFGQGTRLTVV.

This chain uses TRBV9 with TRBJ2-2, with 8 bases lining up with TRBD2. V was clipped by 4 bases and J by 2 bases; unmatched bases: 4. CDR1 is SGDLS, CDR2 YYNGEE, per germline. The CDR3 extends over 15 amino acids. The chain's CDR3 is CASSLLADNTGELFF. The CDR3 DNA reads TGTGCCAGCAGCCTACTAGCGGATAACACCGGGGAGCTGTTTTTT.

The V and J genes are TRBV12-3 or TRBV12-4 and TRBJ1-5; D may be TRBD1 (6 bases). Deletions cut 6 bases from V and 9 bases from J, with 12 bases between. This CDR3 spans 12 amino acids. As DNA, the CDR3 is TGTGCCAGCAGCTTCGACAGGATGCCCCAGCATTTT. Translating gives CASSFDRMPQHF.